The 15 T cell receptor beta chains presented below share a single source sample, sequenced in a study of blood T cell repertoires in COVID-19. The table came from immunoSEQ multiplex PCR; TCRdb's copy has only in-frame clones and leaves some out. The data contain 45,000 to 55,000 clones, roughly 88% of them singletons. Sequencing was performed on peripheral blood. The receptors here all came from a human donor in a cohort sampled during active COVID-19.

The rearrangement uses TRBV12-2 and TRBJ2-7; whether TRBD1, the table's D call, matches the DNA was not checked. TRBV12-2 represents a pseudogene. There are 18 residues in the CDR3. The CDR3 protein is CASRPKGGRDRVTYEQYF. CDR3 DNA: TGTGCAAGTCGCCCTAAAGGAGGGCGGGACAGGGTCACCTACGAGCAGTACTTC.

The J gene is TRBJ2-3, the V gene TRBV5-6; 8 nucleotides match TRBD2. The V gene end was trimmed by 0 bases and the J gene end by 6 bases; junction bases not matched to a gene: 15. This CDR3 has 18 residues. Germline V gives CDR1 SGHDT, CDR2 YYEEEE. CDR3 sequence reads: CASSLAGGTRVWVDTQYF. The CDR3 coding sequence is TGTGCCAGCAGCTTGGCCGGCGGGACTAGGGTTTGGGTGGATACGCAGTATTTT.

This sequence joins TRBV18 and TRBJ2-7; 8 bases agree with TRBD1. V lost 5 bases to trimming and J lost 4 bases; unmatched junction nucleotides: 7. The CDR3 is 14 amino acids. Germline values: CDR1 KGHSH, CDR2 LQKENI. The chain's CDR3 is CASSSDRGGYEQYF. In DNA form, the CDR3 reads TGTGCCAGCTCATCCGACAGGGGAGGTTACGAGCAGTACTTC.

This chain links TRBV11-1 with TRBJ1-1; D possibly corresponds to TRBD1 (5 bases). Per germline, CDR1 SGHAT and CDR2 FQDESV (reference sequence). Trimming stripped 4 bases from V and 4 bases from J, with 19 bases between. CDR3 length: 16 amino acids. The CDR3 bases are TGTGCCAGCAGCTCGGCGTTGGGGGGGGGATTCACTGAAGCTTTCTTT. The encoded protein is CASSSALGGGFTEAFF.

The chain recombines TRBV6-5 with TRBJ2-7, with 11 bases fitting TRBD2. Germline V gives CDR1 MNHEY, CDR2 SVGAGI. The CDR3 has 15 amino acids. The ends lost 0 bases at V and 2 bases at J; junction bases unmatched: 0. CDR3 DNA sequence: TGTGCCAGCAGTTACTCTAGCGGGGGGGCCTACGAGCAGTACTTC. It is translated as CASSYSSGGAYEQYF.

This CDR3 is CASSQGTVGEAFF. The DNA for the CDR3 is TGTGCCAGCAGTCAAGGGACAGTTGGTGAAGCTTTCTTT. The V call is TRBV27, the J call TRBJ1-1; 7 nucleotides agree with TRBD1. With V trimmed by 5 bases and J by 7 bases, 7 bases remained unmatched. Germline V CDR1 and CDR2: MNHEY, SMNVEV (reference sequence). This CDR3 is built from 13 residues.

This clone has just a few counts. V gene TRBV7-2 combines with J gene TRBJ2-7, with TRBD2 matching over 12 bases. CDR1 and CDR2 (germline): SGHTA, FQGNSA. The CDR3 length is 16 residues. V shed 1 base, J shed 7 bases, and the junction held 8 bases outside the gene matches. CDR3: CASSLEWTSGVEEQYF. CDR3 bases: TGTGCCAGCAGCTTAGAATGGACTAGCGGGGTGGAGGAGCAGTACTTC.

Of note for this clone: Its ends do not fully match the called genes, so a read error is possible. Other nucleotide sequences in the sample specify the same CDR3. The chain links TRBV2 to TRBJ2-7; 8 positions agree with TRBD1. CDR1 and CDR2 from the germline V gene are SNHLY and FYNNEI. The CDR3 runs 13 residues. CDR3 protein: CASRLDRAYEQYF. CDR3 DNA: TGTGCCAGCAGATTGGACAGGGCCTACGAGCAGTACTTT.

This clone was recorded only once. Here the CDR3 reads CASSLGTSGTYNEQFF. CDR3 DNA sequence: TGTGCCAGCAGCTTAGGGACTAGCGGAACTTACAATGAGCAGTTCTTC. This chain joins TRBV7-9 and TRBJ2-1; 10 bases match TRBD2. The germline V gene has CDR1 SEHNR and CDR2 FQNEAQ (reference sequence). J was trimmed by 4 bases and V by 1 base; bases with no gene match: 4. This CDR3 is 16 amino acids long.

The CDR3 reads CASSPRGFGNQPQHF. In DNA, the CDR3 is TGTGCCAGCAGCCCGCGGGGATTTGGCAATCAGCCCCAGCATTTT. The genes are TRBV7-2 and TRBJ1-5; D is unclear. The length of the CDR3 is 15 residues. Between the trimmed V and J ends, which lost 5 bases and 2 bases, there was a span of 13 bases. In germline, CDR1 is SGHTA, CDR2 FQGNSA.

CDR3 sequence: CASSTTSGGREQFF. The CDR3 region has the DNA TGTGCCAGCAGCACTACTAGCGGGGGGCGGGAGCAGTTCTTC. V is TRBV7-2 and J is TRBJ2-1, with 12 bases lining up with TRBD2. The CDR3 covers 14 residues. V trimming: 5 bases; J trimming: 10 bases; junction bases outside the gene matches: 6. Germline-derived CDR1 and CDR2 are SGHTA and FQGNSA.

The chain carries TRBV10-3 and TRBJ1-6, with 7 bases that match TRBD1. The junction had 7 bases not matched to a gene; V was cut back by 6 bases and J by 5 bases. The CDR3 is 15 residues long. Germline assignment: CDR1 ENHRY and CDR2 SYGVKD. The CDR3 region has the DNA TGTGCCATCAGACGAGGAGGGGGCAATAATTCACCCCTCCACTTT. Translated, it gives CAIRRGGGNNSPLHF.

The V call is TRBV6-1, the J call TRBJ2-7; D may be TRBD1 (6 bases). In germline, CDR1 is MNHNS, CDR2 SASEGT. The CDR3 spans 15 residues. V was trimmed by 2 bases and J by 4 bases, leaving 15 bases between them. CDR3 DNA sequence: TGTGCCAGCAGTGAAACCGGGACATCATATTACGAGCAGTACTTC. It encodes CASSETGTSYYEQYF.

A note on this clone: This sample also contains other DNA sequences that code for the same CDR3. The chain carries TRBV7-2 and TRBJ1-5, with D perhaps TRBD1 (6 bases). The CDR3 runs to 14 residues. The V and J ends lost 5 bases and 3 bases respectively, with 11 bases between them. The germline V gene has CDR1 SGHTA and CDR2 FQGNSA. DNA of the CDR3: TGTGCCAGCAGCCTAACAGGGTTCAATCAGCCCCAGCATTTT. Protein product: CASSLTGFNQPQHF.

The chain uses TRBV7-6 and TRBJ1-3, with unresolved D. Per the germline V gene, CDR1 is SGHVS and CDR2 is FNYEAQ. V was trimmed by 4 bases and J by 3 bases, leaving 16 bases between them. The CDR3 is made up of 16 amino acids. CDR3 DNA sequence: TGTGCCAGCAGCTCAGAGGTTCGTCCCATTGGAAACACCATATATTTT. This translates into CASSSEVRPIGNTIYF.